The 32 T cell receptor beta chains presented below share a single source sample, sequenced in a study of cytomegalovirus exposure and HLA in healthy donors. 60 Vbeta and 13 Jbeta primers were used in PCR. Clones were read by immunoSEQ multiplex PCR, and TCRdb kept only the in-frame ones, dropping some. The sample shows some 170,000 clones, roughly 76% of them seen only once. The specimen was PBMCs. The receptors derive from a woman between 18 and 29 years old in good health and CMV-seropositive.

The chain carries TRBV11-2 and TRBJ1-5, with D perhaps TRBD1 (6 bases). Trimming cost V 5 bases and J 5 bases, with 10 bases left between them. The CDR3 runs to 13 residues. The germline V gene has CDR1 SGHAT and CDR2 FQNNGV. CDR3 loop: CASSPGADQPQHF. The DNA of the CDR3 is TGTGCCAGCAGCCCAGGGGCAGATCAGCCCCAGCATTTT.

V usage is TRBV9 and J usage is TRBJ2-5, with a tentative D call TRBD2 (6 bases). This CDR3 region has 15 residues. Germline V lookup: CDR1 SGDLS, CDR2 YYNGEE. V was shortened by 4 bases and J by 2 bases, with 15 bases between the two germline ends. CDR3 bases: TGTGCCAGCAGCCCCGAGTGGGGGGAACAAGAGACCCAGTACTTC. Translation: CASSPEWGEQETQYF.

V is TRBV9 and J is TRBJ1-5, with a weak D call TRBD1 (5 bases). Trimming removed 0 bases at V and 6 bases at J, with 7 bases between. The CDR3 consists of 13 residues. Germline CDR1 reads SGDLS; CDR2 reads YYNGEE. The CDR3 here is CASSVAGGQPQHF. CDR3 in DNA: TGTGCCAGCAGCGTAGCGGGGGGTCAGCCCCAGCATTTT. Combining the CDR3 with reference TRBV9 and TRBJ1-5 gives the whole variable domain DSGVTQTPKHLITATGQRVTLRCSPRSGDLSVYWYQQSLDQGLQFLIQYYNGEERAKGNILERFSAQQFPDLHSELNLSSLELGDSALYFCASSVAGGQPQHFGDGTRLSIL.

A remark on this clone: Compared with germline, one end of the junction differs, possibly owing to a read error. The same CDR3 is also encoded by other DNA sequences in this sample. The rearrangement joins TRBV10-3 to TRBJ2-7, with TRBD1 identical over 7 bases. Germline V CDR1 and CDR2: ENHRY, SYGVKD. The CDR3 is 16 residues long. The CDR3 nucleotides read TGTGCCATCAGCAAGATTGACAGGGAACCCTCCTACGAACAGTACTTC. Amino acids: CAISKIDREPSYEQYF.

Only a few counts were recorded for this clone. The CDR3 reads CASSLRTDYEQYF. The CDR3 DNA follows: TGTGCCAGCAGCCTGCGGACAGACTACGAGCAGTACTTC. The chain joins TRBV7-9 to TRBJ2-7, with D possibly being TRBD1 (6 bases). Trimming pared 5 bases from V and 3 bases from J, leaving 11 bases between. This CDR3 is built from 13 residues. Germline V gene lookup returns CDR1 SEHNR and CDR2 FQNEAQ (reference sequence).

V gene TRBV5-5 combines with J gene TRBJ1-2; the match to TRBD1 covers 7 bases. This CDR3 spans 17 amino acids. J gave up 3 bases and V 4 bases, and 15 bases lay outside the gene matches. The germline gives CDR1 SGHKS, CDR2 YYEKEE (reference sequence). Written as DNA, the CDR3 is TGTGCCAGCAGCCACACCCCGGACAGGTTGCCAGACTATGGCTACACCTTC. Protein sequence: CASSHTPDRLPDYGYTF.

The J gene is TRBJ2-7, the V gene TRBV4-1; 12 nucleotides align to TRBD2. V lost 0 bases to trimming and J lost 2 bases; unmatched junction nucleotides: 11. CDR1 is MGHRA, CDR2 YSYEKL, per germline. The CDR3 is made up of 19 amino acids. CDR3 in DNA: TGCGCCAGCAGCCAAGATCAGTCCCTAGCGGGGGGGAGTCCCTACGAGCAGTACTTC. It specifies CASSQDQSLAGGSPYEQYF.

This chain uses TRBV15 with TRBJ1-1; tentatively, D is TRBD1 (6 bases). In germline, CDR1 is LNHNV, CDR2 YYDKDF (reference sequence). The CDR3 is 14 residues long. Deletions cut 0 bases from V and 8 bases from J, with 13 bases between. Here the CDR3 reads CATSRDGGGQEAFF. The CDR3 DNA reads TGTGCCACCAGCAGAGATGGGGGGGGGCAAGAAGCTTTCTTT.

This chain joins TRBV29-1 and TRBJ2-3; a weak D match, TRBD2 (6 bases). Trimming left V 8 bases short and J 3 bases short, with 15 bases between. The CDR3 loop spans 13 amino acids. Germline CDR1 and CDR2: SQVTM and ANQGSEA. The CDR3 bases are TGCAGCACCAACCGTGGGGGGACAGATACGCAGTATTTT. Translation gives CSTNRGGTDTQYF.

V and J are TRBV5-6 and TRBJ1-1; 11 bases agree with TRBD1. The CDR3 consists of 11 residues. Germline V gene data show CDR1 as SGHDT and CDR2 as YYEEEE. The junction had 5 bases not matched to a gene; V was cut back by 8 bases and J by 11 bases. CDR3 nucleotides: TGTGCCAGTCGGACAGGGGGCGAGGCTTTCTTT. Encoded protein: CASRTGGEAFF.

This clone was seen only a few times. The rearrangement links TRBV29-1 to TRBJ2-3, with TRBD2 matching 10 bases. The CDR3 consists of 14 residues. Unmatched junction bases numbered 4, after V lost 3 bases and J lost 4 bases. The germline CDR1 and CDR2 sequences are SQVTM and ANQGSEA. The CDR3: CSVDSGGASDTQYF. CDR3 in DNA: TGCAGCGTTGACAGCGGGGGGGCGTCAGATACGCAGTATTTT.

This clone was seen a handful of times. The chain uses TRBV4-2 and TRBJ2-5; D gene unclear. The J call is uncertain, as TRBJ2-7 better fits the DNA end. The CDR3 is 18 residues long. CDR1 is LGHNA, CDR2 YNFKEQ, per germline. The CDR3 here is CASSQDQSGLVSSYEQYF. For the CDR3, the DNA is TGTGCCAGCAGCCAAGATCAGTCCGGCTTGGTTAGCTCCTACGAGCAGTACTTC.

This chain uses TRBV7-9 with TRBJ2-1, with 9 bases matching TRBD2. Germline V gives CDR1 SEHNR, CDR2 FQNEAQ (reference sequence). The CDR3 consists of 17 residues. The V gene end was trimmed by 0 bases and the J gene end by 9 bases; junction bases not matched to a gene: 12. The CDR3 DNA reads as TGTGCCAGCAGCTTAGCACAGATCGCGGGGGGGCTAGTTGAGCAGTTCTTC. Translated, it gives CASSLAQIAGGLVEQFF.

In nucleotides, the CDR3 is TGTGCCAGCAGCCCGCCGACAGGATCTTACGAGCAGTACTTC. It yields the protein CASSPPTGSYEQYF. The genes are TRBV7-9 and TRBJ2-7; tentatively, D is TRBD1 (6 bases). Germline CDR1 SEHNR, CDR2 FQNEAQ (reference sequence). The V and J ends lost 5 bases and 4 bases respectively, with 15 bases between them. This CDR3 spans 14 amino acids.

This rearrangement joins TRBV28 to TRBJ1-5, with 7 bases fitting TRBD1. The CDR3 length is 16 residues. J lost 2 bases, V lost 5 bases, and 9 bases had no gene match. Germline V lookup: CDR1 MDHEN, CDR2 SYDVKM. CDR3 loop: CASSPREGARNQPQHF. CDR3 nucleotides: TGTGCCAGCAGTCCCCGGGAGGGGGCGCGCAATCAGCCCCAGCATTTT.

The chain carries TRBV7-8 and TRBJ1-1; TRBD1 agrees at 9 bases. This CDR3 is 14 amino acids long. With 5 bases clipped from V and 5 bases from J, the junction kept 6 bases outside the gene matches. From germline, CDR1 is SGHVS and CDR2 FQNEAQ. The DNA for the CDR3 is TGTGCCAGCAGCCCTCACAGGGGGCGTACTGAAGCTTTCTTT. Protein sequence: CASSPHRGRTEAFF.

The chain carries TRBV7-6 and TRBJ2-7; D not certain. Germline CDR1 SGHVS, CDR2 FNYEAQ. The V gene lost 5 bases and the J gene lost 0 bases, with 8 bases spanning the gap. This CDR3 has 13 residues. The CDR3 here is CASSPGPSYEQYF. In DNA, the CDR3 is TGTGCCAGCAGCCCTGGGCCCTCCTACGAGCAGTACTTC.

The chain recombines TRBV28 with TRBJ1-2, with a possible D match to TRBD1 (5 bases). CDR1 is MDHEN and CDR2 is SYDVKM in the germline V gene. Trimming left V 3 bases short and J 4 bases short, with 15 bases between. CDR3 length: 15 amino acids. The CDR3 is CASSFPSGGSYGYTF. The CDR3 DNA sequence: TGTGCCAGCAGTTTTCCCTCCGGGGGTAGCTATGGCTACACCTTC.

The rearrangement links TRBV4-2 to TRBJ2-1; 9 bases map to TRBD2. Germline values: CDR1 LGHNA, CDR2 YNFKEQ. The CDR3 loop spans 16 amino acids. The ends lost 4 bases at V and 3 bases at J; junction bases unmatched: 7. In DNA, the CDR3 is TGTGCCAGCAGCCCCGACTGGCGGGGGGGCTACAATGAGCAGTTCTTC. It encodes CASSPDWRGGYNEQFF.

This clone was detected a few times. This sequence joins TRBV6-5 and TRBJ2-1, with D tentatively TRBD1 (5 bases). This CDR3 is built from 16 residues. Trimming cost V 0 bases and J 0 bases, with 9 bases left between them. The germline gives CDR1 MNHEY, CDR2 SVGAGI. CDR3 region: CASSYSDISSYNEQFF. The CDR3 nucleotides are TGTGCCAGCAGTTACTCGGACATAAGCTCCTACAATGAGCAGTTCTTC.

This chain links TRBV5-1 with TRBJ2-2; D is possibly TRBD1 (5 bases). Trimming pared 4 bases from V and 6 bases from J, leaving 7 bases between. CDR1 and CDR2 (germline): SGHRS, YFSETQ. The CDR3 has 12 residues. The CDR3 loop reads CASSKGSGELFF. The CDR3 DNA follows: TGCGCCAGCAGCAAGGGGTCCGGGGAGCTGTTTTTT.

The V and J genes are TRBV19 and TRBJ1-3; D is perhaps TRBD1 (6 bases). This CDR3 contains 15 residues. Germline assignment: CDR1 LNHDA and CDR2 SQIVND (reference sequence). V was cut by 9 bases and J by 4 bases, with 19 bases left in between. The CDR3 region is CARMVRGGFGNTIYF. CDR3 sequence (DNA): TGTGCCAGAATGGTCCGAGGGGGTTTCGGAAACACCATATATTTT.

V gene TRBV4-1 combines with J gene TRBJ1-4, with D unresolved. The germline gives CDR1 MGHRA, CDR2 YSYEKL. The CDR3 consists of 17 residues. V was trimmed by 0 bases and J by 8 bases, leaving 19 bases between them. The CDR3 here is CASSQDRGSIIGEKLFF. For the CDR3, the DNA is TGCGCCAGCAGCCAAGATAGAGGGTCCATAATCGGCGAAAAACTGTTTTTT.

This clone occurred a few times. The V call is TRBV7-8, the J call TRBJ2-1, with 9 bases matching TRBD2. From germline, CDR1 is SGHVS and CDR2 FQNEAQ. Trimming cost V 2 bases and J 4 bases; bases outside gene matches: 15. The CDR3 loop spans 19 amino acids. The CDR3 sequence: CASSLFRYLAGAPYNEQFF. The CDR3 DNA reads TGTGCCAGCAGCTTATTTAGGTATTTAGCGGGGGCCCCTTACAATGAGCAGTTCTTC.

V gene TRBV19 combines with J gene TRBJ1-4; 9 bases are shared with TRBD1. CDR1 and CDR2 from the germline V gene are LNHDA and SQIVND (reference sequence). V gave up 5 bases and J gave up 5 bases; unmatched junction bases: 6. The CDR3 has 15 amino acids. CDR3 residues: CASSVETGGNEKLFF. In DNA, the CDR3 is TGTGCCAGTAGTGTGGAGACAGGGGGGAATGAAAAACTGTTTTTT.

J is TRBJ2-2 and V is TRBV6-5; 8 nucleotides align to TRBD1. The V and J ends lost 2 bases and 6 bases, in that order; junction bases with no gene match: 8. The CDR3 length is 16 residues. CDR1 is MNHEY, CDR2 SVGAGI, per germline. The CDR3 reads CASSYETGVVPGELFF. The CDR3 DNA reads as TGTGCCAGCAGTTACGAGACAGGGGTCGTACCCGGGGAGCTGTTTTTT.

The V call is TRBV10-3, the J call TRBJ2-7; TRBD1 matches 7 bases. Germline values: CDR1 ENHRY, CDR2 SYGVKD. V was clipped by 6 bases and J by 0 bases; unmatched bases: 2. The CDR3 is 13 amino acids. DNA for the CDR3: TGTGCCATCAGGGGACAGAGCTCCTACGAGCAGTACTTC. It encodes CAIRGQSSYEQYF.

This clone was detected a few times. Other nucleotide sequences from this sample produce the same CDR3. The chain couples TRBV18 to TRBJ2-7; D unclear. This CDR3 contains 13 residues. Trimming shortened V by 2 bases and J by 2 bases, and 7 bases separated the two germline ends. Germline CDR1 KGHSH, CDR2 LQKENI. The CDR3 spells CASSPAQAYEQYF. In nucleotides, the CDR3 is TGTGCCAGCTCACCAGCGCAGGCCTACGAGCAGTACTTC.

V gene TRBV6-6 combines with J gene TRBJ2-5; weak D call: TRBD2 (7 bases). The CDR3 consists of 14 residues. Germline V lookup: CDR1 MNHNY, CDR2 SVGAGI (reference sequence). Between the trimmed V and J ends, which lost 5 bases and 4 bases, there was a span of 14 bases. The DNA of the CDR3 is TGTGCCAGCAGTCTCCGGGGGGCCCCAGAGACCCAGTACTTC. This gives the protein CASSLRGAPETQYF.

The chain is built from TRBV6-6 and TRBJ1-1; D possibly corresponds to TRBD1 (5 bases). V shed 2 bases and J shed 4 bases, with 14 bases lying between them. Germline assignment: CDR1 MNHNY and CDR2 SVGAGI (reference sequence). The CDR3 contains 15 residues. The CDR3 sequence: CASSYEAAGGTEAFF. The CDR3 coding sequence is TGTGCCAGCAGTTACGAGGCAGCGGGGGGCACTGAAGCTTTCTTT.

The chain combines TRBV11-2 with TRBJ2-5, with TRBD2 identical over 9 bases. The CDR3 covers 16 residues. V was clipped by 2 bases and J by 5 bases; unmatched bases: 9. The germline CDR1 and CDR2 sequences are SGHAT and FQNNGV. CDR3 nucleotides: TGTGCCAGCAGCTTATGGTCCGCGGGGGGGCAGGAGACCCAGTACTTC. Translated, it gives CASSLWSAGGQETQYF.

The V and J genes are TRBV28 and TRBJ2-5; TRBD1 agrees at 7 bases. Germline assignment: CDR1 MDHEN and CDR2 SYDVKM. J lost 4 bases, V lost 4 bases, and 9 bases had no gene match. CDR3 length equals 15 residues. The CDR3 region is CASSSGTAWLETQYF. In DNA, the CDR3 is TGTGCCAGCAGTTCCGGGACAGCGTGGCTAGAGACCCAGTACTTC.